Below are 20 T cell receptor beta chains sequenced from a single sample in a study of control samples from healthy donors and cancer patients (dated by TCRdb to about 2020). Receptor amplification or capture employed the immunoSEQ multiplex PCR assay. The source is immuneACCESS, and TCRdb retained only in-frame sequences with V and J called. Part of the clones is not carried over; for the studies checked, unresolved V genes explain less than half of this, and the remainder is unexplained. Within this sample are some 120,000 clones, with roughly 91% of them counted one time only. 1.5% to 2% of the sample lies in the top ten. The sample taken for sequencing was PBMCs. The receptors were sampled from a man aged 45-65 years with head and neck cancer.

The chain carries TRBV7-9 and TRBJ1-6; unclear D gene. Germline V gene data show CDR1 as SEHNR and CDR2 as FQNEAQ (reference sequence). Deletions cut 1 base from V and 0 bases from J, with 4 bases between. The length of the CDR3 is 15 residues. The CDR3 spells CASSLGISYNSPLHF. The CDR3 DNA is TGTGCCAGCAGCTTAGGGATCTCCTATAATTCACCCCTCCACTTT.

This clone came up once. The chain links TRBV14 to TRBJ2-2; 9 bases line up with TRBD2. The CDR3 consists of 18 residues. Germline V gives CDR1 SGHDN, CDR2 FVKESK. V dropped 0 bases and J dropped 4; count of bases not matched to a gene: 9. The CDR3 DNA reads as TGTGCCAGCAGCCAAGACAGGGCGGCGCGGGGGGGCACCGGGGAGCTGTTTTTT. Its translation: CASSQDRAARGGTGELFF.

The rearrangement links TRBV11-2 to TRBJ2-6; D unresolved. The CDR3 runs to 12 residues. Deletions cut 8 bases from V and 1 base from J, with 3 bases between. From germline, CDR1 is SGHAT and CDR2 FQNNGV. This CDR3 reads CASGSGANVLTF. In DNA form, the CDR3 reads TGTGCCAGCGGATCTGGGGCCAACGTCCTGACTTTC.

The V and J genes are TRBV19 and TRBJ2-7; D remains ambiguous. Trimming left V 3 bases short and J 2 bases short, with 8 bases between. Germline V gives CDR1 LNHDA, CDR2 SQIVND (reference sequence). The CDR3 totals 13 residues. The CDR3 DNA follows: TGTGCCAGTAGTATTCGTTGGGCCTACGAGCAGTACTTC. Protein product: CASSIRWAYEQYF.

This chain links TRBV6-5 with TRBJ2-3; 9 bases align to TRBD1. V dropped 5 bases and J dropped 0; count of bases not matched to a gene: 3. Germline V gives CDR1 MNHEY, CDR2 SVGAGI. CDR3 length: 15 residues. The CDR3 loop reads CASSRTGASTDTQYF. The DNA of the CDR3 is TGTGCCAGCAGTCGGACAGGGGCCAGCACAGATACGCAGTATTTT.

This chain joins TRBV12-3 or TRBV12-4 and TRBJ1-2; TRBD1 agrees at 8 bases. V gave up 8 bases and J gave up 8 bases; unmatched junction bases: 7. The CDR3 runs to 12 residues. The CDR3 spells CASRTGRGGYTF. The CDR3 region has the DNA TGTGCCAGCCGGACAGGGAGGGGCGGCTACACCTTC.

The chain uses TRBV2 and TRBJ1-4; maybe TRBD1 (6 bases). Germline CDR1 is SNHLY and CDR2 is FYNNEI. The germline V and J ends were trimmed by 4 bases and 0 bases, with 12 bases remaining between them. The CDR3 length is 16 residues. The CDR3 is CASSGGAAATNEKLFF. DNA for the CDR3: TGTGCCAGCAGTGGGGGGGCAGCTGCAACTAATGAAAAACTGTTTTTT. Together with reference TRBV2 and TRBJ1-4, the CDR3 gives the full variable domain: EPEVTQTPSHQVTQMGQEVILRCVPISNHLYFYWYRQILGQKVEFLVSFYNNEISEKSEIFDDQFSVERPDGSNFTLKIRSTKLEDSAMYFCASSGGAAATNEKLFFGSGTQLSVL.

The chain carries TRBV7-3 and TRBJ2-3, with 9 bases aligning to TRBD1. Germline V lookup: CDR1 SGHTA, CDR2 FQGTGA. V trimming: 5 bases; J trimming: 3 bases; junction bases outside the gene matches: 6. The CDR3 is made up of 15 amino acids. CDR3 coding DNA: TGTGCCAGCAGCCCCGGGACAGGGCGAACAGATACGCAGTATTTT. It codes for CASSPGTGRTDTQYF.

V gene TRBV10-3 combines with J gene TRBJ2-1, with 11 bases identical to TRBD2. Germline V gene data show CDR1 as ENHRY and CDR2 as SYGVKD. The V segment lost 2 bases and the J segment 3 bases; nucleotides outside the gene matches: 6. The CDR3 totals 17 residues. The CDR3 DNA follows: TGTGCCATCAGTGAGAGGGTACTAGCGGGGGACTACAATGAGCAGTTCTTC. It codes for CAISERVLAGDYNEQFF.

This clone has a handful of counts. The genes are TRBV9 and TRBJ2-7; D unclear. This CDR3 is 13 amino acids long. In germline, CDR1 is SGDLS, CDR2 YYNGEE. V was clipped by 4 bases and J by 0 bases, with 8 bases between them. The CDR3 spells CASSPSHSYEQYF. In DNA form, the CDR3 reads TGTGCCAGCAGCCCCTCTCACTCCTACGAGCAGTACTTC.

This clone was detected only a few times. The chain has TRBV14 and TRBJ2-4; perhaps D is TRBD1 or TRBD2 (5 bases each). Germline V gene lookup returns CDR1 SGHDN and CDR2 FVKESK. The CDR3 runs to 19 residues. Between the trimmed V and J ends, which lost 4 bases and 1 base, there was a span of 23 bases. CDR3 sequence reads: CASSLRGPDLGAAKNIQYF. The CDR3 region has the DNA TGTGCCAGCAGCCTCCGGGGCCCCGACCTTGGAGCGGCCAAAAACATTCAGTACTTC.

V and J are TRBV7-6 and TRBJ2-1; D is unclear. Germline loops: CDR1 SGHVS, CDR2 FNYEAQ. The CDR3 has 11 residues. Trimming removed 2 bases at V and 10 bases at J, with 6 bases between. CDR3 DNA: TGTGCCAGCAGCTTACACCAGGAGCAGTTCTTC. Protein: CASSLHQEQFF.

The chain is built from TRBV6-5 and TRBJ1-1, with D tentatively TRBD1 (5 bases). There are 15 residues in the CDR3. V was trimmed by 3 bases and J by 4 bases, leaving 15 bases between them. In germline, CDR1 is MNHEY, CDR2 SVGAGI. The DNA of the CDR3 is TGTGCCAGCAGTTATGGGCGGGACTTGAGCACTGAAGCTTTCTTT. This translates into CASSYGRDLSTEAFF.

The chain recombines TRBV5-1 with TRBJ1-1, with TRBD1 matching over 7 bases. Germline values: CDR1 SGHRS, CDR2 YFSETQ. The CDR3 has 12 amino acids. The V gene end was trimmed by 0 bases and the J gene end by 11 bases; junction bases not matched to a gene: 4. In nucleotides, the CDR3 is TGCGCCAGCAGCTTGGGCGGACAGGCGGCTTTCTTT. Its translation is CASSLGGQAAFF.

The V and J genes are TRBV7-2 and TRBJ2-2, with D possibly TRBD2 on 7 matching bases. V was cut by 8 bases and J by 2 bases, with 18 bases left in between. CDR3 length: 16 residues. CDR1 and CDR2 (germline): SGHTA, FQGNSA. The CDR3, as DNA: TGTGCCAGCCCGACTAGGGCGGGGGCCAACACCGGGGAGCTGTTTTTT. This encodes CASPTRAGANTGELFF. Full variable domain (missing parts from reference TRBV7-2 and TRBJ2-2): GAGVSQSPSNKVTEKGKDVELRCDPISGHTALYWYRQSLGQGLEFLIYFQGNSAPDKSGLPSDRFSAERTGGSVSTLTIQRTQQEDSAVYLCASPTRAGANTGELFFGEGSRLTVL.

This CDR3 is CASSQDLTGDTQYF. CDR3 DNA: TGTGCCAGCAGCCAGGACCTTACCGGGGATACGCAGTATTTT. The chain couples TRBV5-4 to TRBJ2-3; D gene unclear. The germline V gene has CDR1 SGHNT and CDR2 YYREEE (reference sequence). The CDR3 covers 14 residues. Deletions cut 4 bases from V and 6 bases from J, with 15 bases between.

The count of this clone is one. V and J are TRBV7-2 and TRBJ2-5; a possible D gene is TRBD2 (7 bases). Looked up from germline, CDR1 is SGHTA and CDR2 is FQGNSA. V lost 5 bases, J lost 4 bases, and 20 bases lay in between. The CDR3 has 16 residues. CDR3 amino acids: CASSASRRGGRETQYF. The CDR3 DNA sequence: TGTGCCAGCAGCGCCTCGAGGAGGGGGGGCCGAGAGACCCAGTACTTC.

This chain uses TRBV4-3 with TRBJ2-2; 8 bases match TRBD1. The length of the CDR3 is 16 residues. CDR1 LGHNA and CDR2 YSLEER come from the germline V gene. V shed 5 bases and J 6 bases; nucleotides not matched to a gene: 11. The CDR3 nucleotides are TGCGCCAGCAGCTCAGAACTGGACAGGGAGGCCGGGGAGCTGTTTTTT. This gives the protein CASSSELDREAGELFF.

The CDR3 nucleotides are TGTGCCAGCAGCTCGACAGGGGGCTTAGGAAACACCATATATTTT. Protein sequence: CASSSTGGLGNTIYF. V and J are TRBV5-6 and TRBJ1-3, with 10 bases fitting TRBD1. Germline loops: CDR1 SGHDT, CDR2 YYEEEE. The CDR3 covers 15 residues. J was trimmed by 4 bases and V by 3 bases; bases with no gene match: 4.

The chain joins TRBV10-3 to TRBJ2-7, with 7 bases lining up with TRBD2. Germline CDR1 is ENHRY and CDR2 is SYGVKD. V lost 3 bases and J lost 6; bases outside the gene matches: 5. The CDR3 is 13 residues long. The CDR3 here is CAISDMGGSEQYF. The DNA of the CDR3 is TGTGCCATCAGTGATATGGGGGGGTCCGAGCAGTACTTC.